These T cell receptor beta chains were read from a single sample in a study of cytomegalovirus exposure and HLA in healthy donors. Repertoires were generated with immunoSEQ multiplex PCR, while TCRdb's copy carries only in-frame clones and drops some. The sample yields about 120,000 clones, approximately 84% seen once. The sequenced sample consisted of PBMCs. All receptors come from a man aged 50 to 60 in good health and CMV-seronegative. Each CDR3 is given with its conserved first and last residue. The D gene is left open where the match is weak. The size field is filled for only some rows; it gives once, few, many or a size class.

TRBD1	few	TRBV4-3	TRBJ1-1	CASSQDDRDTEAFF	TGCGCCAGCAGCCAAGACGACAGGGATACTGAAGCTTTCTTT
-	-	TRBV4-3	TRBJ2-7	CASSQGSGFEQYF	TGCGCCAGCAGCCAGGGTTCAGGGTTCGAGCAGTACTTC
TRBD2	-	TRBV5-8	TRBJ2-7	CASLRGTSGPSRGEQYF	TGTGCCAGCCTTCGGGGGACTAGCGGCCCCTCGAGGGGTGAGCAGTACTTC
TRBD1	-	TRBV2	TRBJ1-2	CASSEGDSYGYTF	TGTGCCAGCAGTGAAGGGGACAGCTATGGCTACACCTTC
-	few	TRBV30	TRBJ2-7	CAWRKQSSYEQYF	TGTGCCTGGAGAAAACAGTCCTCCTACGAGCAGTACTTC
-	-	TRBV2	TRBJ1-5	CASSDGQTNNQPQHF	TGTGCCAGCAGTGACGGACAGACGAATAATCAGCCCCAGCATTTT
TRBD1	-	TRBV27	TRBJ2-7	CASSPDRDYEQYF	TGTGCCAGCAGCCCGGACAGGGACTACGAGCAGTACTTC
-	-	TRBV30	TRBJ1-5	CAWSVEAGNQPQHF	TGTGCCTGGAGTGTGGAGGCGGGCAATCAGCCCCAGCATTTT
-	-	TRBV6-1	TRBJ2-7	CASSEAGGPVGEQYF	TGTGCCAGCAGTGAAGCAGGAGGGCCGGTGGGCGAGCAGTACTTC
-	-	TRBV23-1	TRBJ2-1	CASSQSRDCLNEQFF	TGCGCCAGCAGTCAATCCCGGGACTGCTTGAATGAGCAGTTCTTC
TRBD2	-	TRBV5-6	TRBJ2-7	CASSRGLSSYEQYF	TGTGCCAGCAGCCGGGGACTATCCTCCTACGAGCAGTACTTC
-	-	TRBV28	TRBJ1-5	CATRGGPHQPQHF	TGTGCCACAAGGGGGGGACCCCATCAGCCCCAGCATTTT
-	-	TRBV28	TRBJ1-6	CASSTTGGPLHF	TGTGCCAGCAGCACGACGGGGGGACCCCTCCACTTT
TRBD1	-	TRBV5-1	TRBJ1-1	CASNRGQEGTEAFF	TGCGCCAGCAACCGCGGACAGGAGGGAACTGAAGCTTTCTTT
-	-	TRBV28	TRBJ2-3	CASSFPISDTQYF	TGTGCCAGCAGTTTCCCTATATCCGATACGCAGTATTTT
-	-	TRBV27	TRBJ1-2	CASKAEGFNYGYTF	TGTGCCAGTAAAGCGGAGGGATTTAACTATGGCTACACCTTC
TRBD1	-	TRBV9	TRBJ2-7	CASSVANQDRDHEQYF	TGTGCCAGCAGCGTAGCTAATCAGGACAGGGATCACGAGCAGTACTTC
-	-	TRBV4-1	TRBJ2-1	CASSQDRGSAYNEQFF	TGCGCCAGCAGCCAAGACAGGGGAAGCGCCTACAATGAGCAGTTCTTC
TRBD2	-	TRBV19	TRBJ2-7	CASSIGGLFSYEQYF	TGTGCCAGTAGTATTGGGGGACTATTTTCCTACGAGCAGTACTTC
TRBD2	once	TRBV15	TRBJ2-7	CATSRVLAGAPEQYF	TGTGCCACCAGCAGAGTTCTAGCGGGAGCTCCCGAGCAGTACTTC
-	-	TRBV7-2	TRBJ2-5	CASSAEGIETQYF	TGTGCCAGCAGCGCAGAGGGTATTGAGACCCAGTACTTC
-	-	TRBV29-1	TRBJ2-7	CSVGTDRYPYEQYF	TGCAGCGTTGGGACAGATCGTTACCCCTACGAGCAGTACTTC
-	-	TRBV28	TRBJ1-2	CASSFPLGRNYGYTF	TGTGCCAGCAGTTTTCCCCTAGGGAGAAACTATGGCTACACCTTC